The 16 T cell receptor beta chains listed next were all sequenced from one sample in a study of breast tumors, draining lymph nodes, adjacent tissues. Breast cancer patients provided tissue from their axillary draining lymph nodes. MiXCR, run by TCRdb on the multiplex PCR reads, gives a single entry per CDR3 protein. The table shows 200,000 to 300,000 distinct CDR3 sequences, with 30% occurring only once. Sequencing was carried out using axillary lymph node tissue. The receptors shown here come from a female donor with breast cancer. Some clones in this sample may be carry-over from other donors' samples.

In this sample, this clonotype turned up once. One end of the junction varies from germline; a read error may be responsible. This chain connects TRBV28 to TRBJ1-6, with 8 bases that match TRBD1. Germline-derived CDR1 and CDR2 are MDHEN and SYDVKM. The CDR3 totals 14 residues. CDR3 DNA sequence: TGTGCCGGCAGTCCGACAGGGGTAGGTTCACCCCTCCACTTT. This gives the protein CAGSPTGVGSPLHF.

This clonotype came up many times. The chain recombines TRBV7-2 with TRBJ2-3; possible D gene TRBD2, 6 bases. The length of the CDR3 is 16 residues. Trimming removed 1 base at V and 0 bases at J, with 11 bases between. Germline lookup yields CDR1 SGHTA and CDR2 FQGNSA. DNA of the CDR3: TGTGCCAGCAGCTTAGTAGCGGATCCTAGCACAGATACGCAGTATTTT. Its protein product is CASSLVADPSTDTQYF.

The chain joins TRBV12-3 or TRBV12-4 to TRBJ2-1, with 9 nucleotides matching TRBD1. The CDR3 extends over 14 amino acids. Trimming removed 5 bases from V and 6 bases from J; junction bases left unmatched: 5. The CDR3 sequence is CASSPLTGGNEQFF. The DNA for the CDR3 is TGTGCCAGCAGTCCCCTGACAGGGGGCAATGAGCAGTTCTTC.

In this sample, this clonotype turned up a few times. V and J are TRBV4-3 and TRBJ2-2; 8 bases are shared with TRBD2. In germline, CDR1 is LGHNA, CDR2 YSLEER. The CDR3 is 18 amino acids. Trimming at V came to 0 bases and at J to 7 bases, leaving 13 bases not matched to a gene. In nucleotides, the CDR3 is TGCGCCAGCAGCCAAGATTCGCGGGAGGCCCCACGGGGCGGGGAGCTGTTTTTT. This gives the protein CASSQDSREAPRGGELFF.

This clonotype was recorded many times. CDR3 in DNA: TGCAGTGCCTGGAGGATAGACGAGCAGTACTTC. This gives the protein CSAWRIDEQYF. The rearrangement links TRBV20-1 to TRBJ2-7; a weak D match, TRBD2 (5 bases). The germline CDR1 and CDR2 sequences are DFQATT and SNEGSKA (reference sequence). CDR3 length: 11 amino acids. V was trimmed by 6 bases and J by 5 bases, leaving 11 bases between them.

To note about this clonotype: This sequence may be a read error, since a much larger clone differs from it by one base. The chain links TRBV20-1 to TRBJ2-3; D might be TRBD2 (5 bases). Looked up from germline, CDR1 is DFQATT and CDR2 is SNEGSKA (reference sequence). The CDR3 is made up of 13 amino acids. The CDR3 sequence is CGAMGGSTDTQYF. The CDR3 nucleotides read TGCGGTGCTATGGGCGGGAGCACAGATACGCAGTATTTT.

This clonotype has a count of ten or more. This sequence joins TRBV11-2 and TRBJ2-4; the D is unclear. V was cut by 5 bases and J by 6 bases, with 8 bases left in between. The CDR3 is made up of 12 amino acids. From germline, CDR1 is SGHAT and CDR2 FQNNGV. The CDR3 is CASSLDGNIQYF. The CDR3 coding sequence is TGTGCCAGCAGCCTGGATGGAAACATTCAGTACTTC.

This chain connects TRBV19 to TRBJ2-1; 12 nucleotides align to TRBD2. The CDR3 spans 17 residues. With 8 bases clipped from V and 7 bases from J, the junction kept 15 bases outside the gene matches. Germline assignment: CDR1 LNHDA and CDR2 SQIVND (reference sequence). In DNA form, the CDR3 reads TGTGCCAGTGCTAGGGGAACTAGCGGGAGGCTCTATAATGAGCAGTTCTTC. This encodes CASARGTSGRLYNEQFF.

This clonotype was seen repeatedly, ten times or more. The chain couples TRBV11-1 to TRBJ1-4; the D is unclear. Per the germline V gene, CDR1 is SGHAT and CDR2 is FQDESV (reference sequence). The CDR3 loop spans 15 amino acids. Deletions cut 5 bases from V and 8 bases from J, with 18 bases between. CDR3 nucleotide sequence: TGTGCCAGCAGCGGACGTGGGCAGCCGGCGGAAAAACTGTTTTTT. Translated, it gives CASSGRGQPAEKLFF.

The genes are TRBV5-1 and TRBJ2-2, with 11 nucleotides matching TRBD2. Germline V gene sequence: CDR1 SGHRS, CDR2 YFSETQ. The V gene end was trimmed by 4 bases and the J gene end by 6 bases; junction bases not matched to a gene: 14. The CDR3 has 18 residues. CDR3 residues: CASSPGTSGLSFSGELFF. CDR3 DNA: TGCGCCAGCAGCCCTGGGACTAGCGGACTTAGTTTTTCCGGGGAGCTGTTTTTT.

The chain links TRBV7-9 to TRBJ1-2; D is uncertain. The length of the CDR3 is 18 residues. Germline values: CDR1 SEHNR, CDR2 FQNEAQ (reference sequence). V was trimmed by 1 base and J by 9 bases, leaving 27 bases between them. The CDR3 protein is CASSLGVQGSMATMRYTF. DNA of the CDR3: TGTGCCAGCAGCTTAGGGGTGCAAGGATCCATGGCGACTATGCGCTACACCTTC.

This clonotype was recorded many times. The genes are TRBV9 and TRBJ2-7, with 9 nucleotides matching TRBD2. The CDR3 covers 15 residues. Germline-derived CDR1 and CDR2 are SGDLS and YYNGEE. J gave up 4 bases and V 0 bases, and 5 bases lay outside the gene matches. The CDR3 loop is CASSVGVAGAYEQYF. The CDR3 nucleotides are TGTGCCAGCAGCGTAGGGGTAGCGGGAGCTTACGAGCAGTACTTC.

This clonotype was observed many times. The rearrangement uses TRBV13 and TRBJ2-7, with 15 bases fitting TRBD2. The germline CDR1 and CDR2 sequences are PRHDT and FYEKMQ (reference sequence). The CDR3 is made up of 16 amino acids. V lost 5 bases and J lost 6; bases outside the gene matches: 8. This CDR3 is CASSQITGLAGGEQYF. CDR3 nucleotide sequence: TGTGCCAGCAGCCAAATCACGGGACTAGCGGGAGGCGAGCAGTACTTC.

This clonotype was counted between two and nine times. A read error may explain this, as a much larger clone is one base away. In DNA, the CDR3 is TGTGCCAGCAGCGGGGGAGCGGGAGCCTACAATGAGCAGCTCTTC. This encodes CASSGGAGAYNEQLF. The J gene is TRBJ2-1, the V gene TRBV7-9; 8 nucleotides match TRBD2. CDR3 size: 15 residues. CDR1 is SEHNR, CDR2 FQNEAQ, per germline (reference sequence).

This clonotype was counted at least ten times. The V gene is TRBV29-1, the J gene TRBJ2-7; the match to TRBD1 covers 7 bases. CDR1 and CDR2 (germline): SQVTM, ANQGSEA. V was pared by 4 bases and J by 4 bases, with 10 bases of the junction left unmatched. The CDR3 totals 14 residues. CDR3 loop: CSVALTGPRYEQYF. The CDR3 bases are TGCAGCGTTGCTCTGACAGGGCCAAGGTACGAGCAGTACTTC.

As regards this clonotype: Because it lacks the conserved phenylalanine or tryptophan at the end, this CDR3 is likely a read error. Here the CDR3 DNA reads TGTGCCAGCAGCCCAACAGGGGGGTGGCAGTACCTC. Translation: CASSPTGGWQYL. The chain couples TRBV6-2 or TRBV6-3 to TRBJ2-7, with TRBD1 matching over 8 bases. The CDR3 is made up of 12 amino acids. Germline V CDR1 and CDR2: MNHEY, SVGEGT. Trimming removed 6 bases from V and 9 bases from J; junction bases left unmatched: 7.